Shown below are 14 T cell receptor beta chains from a single sample sequenced in a study of somatic mutations in cytotoxic T cells in rheumatoid arthritis. Using immunoSEQ multiplex PCR, the repertoire was profiled, and TCRdb retains in-frame clones only, with some absent. In the table there are 10,000 to 12,000 clones, approximately 91% of which are singletons. What was sequenced was CD4+ T cells sorted from blood. The receptors here all came from a woman in her late teens or twenties with rheumatoid arthritis.

The chain is built from TRBV10-3 and TRBJ2-7; 8 nucleotides align to TRBD2. The CDR3 covers 14 residues. The V gene's germline CDR1 is ENHRY and CDR2 SYGVKD. With 3 bases clipped from V and 6 bases from J, the junction kept 7 bases outside the gene matches. The CDR3 here is CAISETSGSGEQYF. CDR3 nucleotides: TGTGCCATCAGTGAAACCAGCGGGAGCGGCGAGCAGTACTTC.

This clone occurred once. CDR3 sequence (DNA): TGCGCCAGCAGTGAGTCCGGGACAGGGGGAGGATACGAGCAGTACTTC. Amino acids: CASSESGTGGGYEQYF. The V gene is TRBV10-1, the J gene TRBJ2-7, with TRBD1 matching over 11 bases. The CDR3 is made up of 16 amino acids. Unmatched junction bases numbered 5, after V lost 0 bases and J lost 4 bases. CDR1 WNHNN and CDR2 SYGVQD come from the germline V gene (reference sequence).

A remark on this clone: Other DNA sequences from this sample encode an identical CDR3 as well. The chain carries TRBV28 and TRBJ1-2; 9 bases match TRBD1. The CDR3 covers 13 residues. Germline CDR1 and CDR2: MDHEN and SYDVKM. CDR3 residues: CATPGTGHYGYTF. CDR3 in DNA: TGTGCTACCCCTGGGACAGGGCACTATGGCTACACCTTC.

This sequence joins TRBV5-1 and TRBJ2-5; no clear D gene. The CDR3 contains 13 residues. The germline V and J ends were trimmed by 3 bases and 5 bases, with 11 bases remaining between them. Germline CDR1 is SGHRS and CDR2 is YFSETQ. DNA for the CDR3: TGCGCCAGCAGCTATACTGGTCGGGAGACCCAGTACTTC. Its protein product is CASSYTGRETQYF. Using reference TRBV5-1 and TRBJ2-5 for the parts outside the CDR3, the full variable domain is KAGVTQTPRYLIKTRGQQVTLSCSPISGHRSVSWYQQTPGQGLQFLFEYFSETQRNKGNFPGRFSGRQFSNSRSEMNVSTLELGDSALYLCASSYTGRETQYFGPGTRLLVL.

CDR3 nucleotides: TGTGCCAGCAGTTTTATTATCACTAGCGGGAGGCACGAGCAGTACTTC. This gives the protein CASSFIITSGRHEQYF. The chain uses TRBV6-6 and TRBJ2-7; the match to TRBD2 covers 12 bases. Germline CDR1 reads MNHNY; CDR2 reads SVGAGI (reference sequence). V dropped 4 bases and J dropped 5; count of bases not matched to a gene: 9. The CDR3 runs to 16 residues.

The chain is built from TRBV27 and TRBJ1-2; 8 nucleotides agree with TRBD1. This CDR3 contains 16 residues. The ends lost 6 bases at V and 0 bases at J; junction bases unmatched: 9. The germline V gene has CDR1 MNHEY and CDR2 SMNVEV (reference sequence). The chain's CDR3 is CASRPITGGSNYGYTF. The CDR3 bases are TGTGCCAGCAGACCCATCACAGGGGGATCTAACTATGGCTACACCTTC.

This clone was seen more than once but under ten times. This chain connects TRBV7-2 to TRBJ2-5; 9 nucleotides align to TRBD1. The germline CDR1 and CDR2 sequences are SGHTA and FQGNSA. V dropped 5 bases and J dropped 7; count of bases not matched to a gene: 11. CDR3 length: 15 amino acids. The CDR3 loop is CASSTGTGKGVTQYF. CDR3 nucleotides: TGTGCCAGCAGCACCGGGACAGGGAAAGGGGTGACCCAGTACTTC.

The CDR3 reads CASSFGGNTYNEQFF. The CDR3 DNA reads as TGTGCCAGCAGCTTCGGGGGGAATACCTACAATGAGCAGTTCTTC. This chain joins TRBV7-2 and TRBJ2-1; 7 nucleotides align to TRBD2. The CDR3 is 15 residues long. Germline CDR1 is SGHTA and CDR2 is FQGNSA. Trimming at V came to 3 bases and at J to 2 bases, leaving 4 bases not matched to a gene.

The chain joins TRBV18 to TRBJ2-3, with TRBD2 matching 9 bases. Per the germline V gene, CDR1 is KGHSH and CDR2 is LQKENI. Losses at the gene ends were 3 bases for V and 4 bases for J; bases not matched to a gene: 5. The CDR3 totals 15 residues. The CDR3: CASSPRGGASDTQYF. CDR3 coding DNA: TGTGCCAGCTCACCCCGCGGGGGGGCCTCAGATACGCAGTATTTT.

The DNA for the CDR3 is TGTGCCAGCAGCGTAGGATATTGGGCTAGCGGGGGAGCACAGGGGGCGCAGTATTTT. Its protein product is CASSVGYWASGGAQGAQYF. The chain couples TRBV9 to TRBJ2-3; TRBD2 matches 10 bases. J was trimmed by 10 bases and V by 0 bases; bases with no gene match: 20. The CDR3 loop spans 19 amino acids. In germline, CDR1 is SGDLS, CDR2 YYNGEE.

In the case of this clone: The sample carries other DNA sequences with the same CDR3. The rearrangement links TRBV4-3 to TRBJ2-3, with 9 bases fitting TRBD2. The trim removed 1 base at V and 6 bases at J, leaving 14 bases unmatched. The CDR3 spans 18 residues. Germline V lookup: CDR1 LGHNA, CDR2 YSLEER. The CDR3 DNA follows: TGCGCCAGCAGCCAAGCGACGTCGGCGGGGGGGCGGTCTGATACGCAGTATTTT. This sequence encodes CASSQATSAGGRSDTQYF.

The chain recombines TRBV20-1 with TRBJ2-5; a possible D gene is TRBD2 (5 bases). Trimming removed 3 bases at V and 10 bases at J, with 12 bases between. This CDR3 has 11 residues. From germline, CDR1 is DFQATT and CDR2 SNEGSKA (reference sequence). CDR3 nucleotide sequence: TGCAGTGCTAGTCCCCGGGATTTCCAGTACTTC. Translation: CSASPRDFQYF.

This chain links TRBV6-5 with TRBJ2-1; tentatively, D is TRBD1 (5 bases). The CDR3 consists of 13 residues. Trimming took 6 bases from V and 9 from J, leaving 15 bases between them. Germline values: CDR1 MNHEY, CDR2 SVGAGI. As DNA, the CDR3 is TGTGCCAGCAGCCACCCGGGTACAGGTGAGCAGTTCTTC. Translation: CASSHPGTGEQFF.

The V and J genes are TRBV11-2 and TRBJ2-2; 7 bases are shared with TRBD2. Germline V lookup: CDR1 SGHAT, CDR2 FQNNGV. V gave up 6 bases and J gave up 4 bases; unmatched junction bases: 5. The CDR3 sequence is 14 residues long. CDR3 nucleotides: TGTGCCAGCAGGGTTAGCGGGTTCACCGGGGAGCTGTTTTTT. Translating it yields CASRVSGFTGELFF.